This TCR beta chain was retrieved from a study of CD8+CD57+ T cells in acquired aplastic anemia. Study background: About 9.8 million reads, on average, were obtained for CD4+ cells from healthy donors. General study findings and limits: Shared by patients and controls, roughly 28 CD8+ CDR3s were abundant in patients. CD8+ Simpson's diversity did not differ significantly between patients and controls.

Comments on this clonotype: The target antigen is unknown.

Genomic DNA was employed as the template in profiling TCR beta VDJ and CDR3. TCRdb re-called the reads through MiXCR, storing one row per CDR3 protein. The table shows about 160,000 distinct CDR3 sequences, with 35% to 55% occurring only once. Sequenced material: sorted CD4+, CD8+, or CD8+CD57+ T cells (not recorded which) from PBMCs. The TCR was taken from a human donor in good health.

The CDR3 spells CASSLSRSVGRGGGRCSTDTQYF. In DNA form, the CDR3 reads TGTGCCAGCAGCCTTAGTCGTTCGGTTGGGCGGGGAGGGGGACGATGTAGCACAGATACGCAGTATTTT. V usage is TRBV9 and J usage is TRBJ2-3; D is possibly TRBD2 (7 bases). Trimming cost V 4 bases and J 0 bases, with 36 bases left between them. The germline V gene encodes CDR1 SGDLS and CDR2 YYNGEE. The CDR3 extends over 23 amino acids.